What follows describes a single T cell receptor (beta chain). Generated by immunoSEQ multiplex PCR, the TCRdb table keeps only in-frame clones and is missing some. The sample contains 100,000 or so clones, around 90% of which appear only once. The time point here: after dendritic cell vaccination, including at tumor progression/relapse. The entry originates in a study of glioma-infiltrating T cells after dendritic cell vaccination. For the study at large: Patients received three intradermal dendritic cell vaccine injections at biweekly intervals.

Germline values: CDR1 SEHNR, CDR2 FQNEAQ (reference sequence). V was shortened by 1 base and J by 5 bases, with 17 bases between the two germline ends. There are 16 residues in the CDR3. This receptor was identified in a human donor with glioblastoma. The specimen comprised blood, sampled after dendritic cell vaccination. V gene TRBV7-9 combines with J gene TRBJ2-5; tentative D call: TRBD1 (6 bases). The CDR3 is CASSLVAWGQKETQYF. The CDR3 nucleotides read TGTGCCAGCAGCTTAGTGGCGTGGGGGCAAAAGGAGACCCAGTACTTC.